The following is a T cell receptor (beta chain) sequence with its context. This specimen belongs to a study of blood T cell repertoires in COVID-19. Study-level background: PBMCs, B-cell-depleted T cells, or T cells provided the cDNA or gDNA that made up the material.

The CDR3 loop spans 15 amino acids. Deletions cut 1 base from V and 5 bases from J, with 15 bases between. Germline CDR1 reads SGHRS; CDR2 reads YFSETQ. In the original analysis: The assay estimated nucleated cells by amplifying reference gene primers. TCRdb keeps only in-frame clones here, not all; method: immunoSEQ multiplex PCR. V and J calls and clone size are given by that table; D and trimming were obtained from the DNA. The sample lists 50,000 or so clones; over 90% were seen once. The receptor's source is a woman older than 75 with acute or convalescent COVID-19. The V gene is TRBV5-1, the J gene TRBJ2-5, with D possibly TRBD2 on 5 matching bases. The sequenced sample consisted of peripheral blood. The CDR3 loop reads CASSLSPNGIETQYF. The CDR3 DNA reads TGCGCCAGCAGCTTGTCCCCTAACGGGATTGAGACCCAGTACTTC.